The sequence of this T cell receptor (beta chain) was determined in a study of blood T cell repertoires in COVID-19. V was clipped by 6 bases and J by 6 bases; unmatched bases: 12. CDR3 length: 15 residues. Germline CDR1 SGHDT, CDR2 YYEEEE. Some clones are missing from TCRdb's copy, which holds only in-frame ones; the method was immunoSEQ multiplex PCR. The table shows over 200,000 clones, with nearly 90% occurring only once. The sample comprised PBMCs or T cells enriched from blood (not recorded which). This TCR came from a young man who had recovered from COVID-19. V gene TRBV5-6 combines with J gene TRBJ1-2; 9 positions agree with TRBD1. DNA of the CDR3: TGTGCCAGCAAGCGCCGGGACAGGGTTACCGATGGCTACACCTTC. Amino acid sequence: CASKRRDRVTDGYTF. Variable domain in full (rest from reference TRBV5-6 and TRBJ1-2): DAGVTQSPTHLIKTRGQQVTLRCSPKSGHDTVSWYQQALGQGPQFIFQYYEEEERQRGNFPDRFSGHQFPNYSSELNVNALLLGDSALYLCASKRRDRVTDGYTFGSGTRLTVV.